This entry is about one T cell receptor (beta chain). What antigen it recognizes has not been identified. No much larger clonotype is one base removed from it; base qualities were not supplied. The sample belongs to a study of blood T cell repertoires in COVID-19 (TCRdb year 2020). Regarding the research as a whole: Samples covering the acute and convalescent phases of COVID-19 were provided by collaborators in the United States, Italy and Spain. The material from the prospective study consisted of cDNA or gDNA derived from T cells, B-cell-depleted T cells, or PBMCs. The dataset comprised deeply sampled blood TCRbeta repertoires from subjects exposed to, actively infected with, or recovered from COVID-19. The repertoires were made available in a free public database intended to serve as a resource for research on the immune response to SARS-CoV-2. Samples came from the ongoing ImmuneRACE study (first 160 participants) plus 1,254 subjects from 6 global collaborators. Sample metadata almost always included a de-identified subject ID, COVID-19 status, age in years and sex. Where HLA class I and class II types were available, the types were taken from metadata supplied by the sample provider, not from assay-based typing.

TCRbeta CDR3 regions were amplified from genomic DNA by means of the immunoSEQ Assay, a bias-controlled multiplex PCR. As for how the authors treated the data: The number of nucleated cells in each sample was estimated by amplification of reference gene primers within the assay. Sequence reads were collapsed and filtered to measure the absolute abundance of every unique TCRbeta CDR3 rearrangement. For each sample, productive Simpson clonality was calculated by taking the square root of Simpson's diversity index across productive rearrangements. In its TCRdb copy, this immuneACCESS table keeps in-frame sequences only and misses some clones. Where compared with another copy, unresolved V genes explain less than half of these, and the others have no known cause. The DNA was the basis for D and trimming; V, J and clone size are from that table. The sample table records fewer than 200,000 clones; 83% of these occur just once. The ten largest clones represent approximately 4% of the sample.

In the prospective study, participants were roughly 18 to 90 years old, resided in 20 to 30 geographic areas of the United States, and were enrolled through a virtual design. In the prospective study, participants were assigned to cohorts based on the clinical history participants reported in a screening survey and a study questionnaire. In the prospective study, mobile phlebotomists collected whole blood, serum and a nasopharyngeal or oropharyngeal swab from each participant. Prospective study participants could optionally give additional blood draws and questionnaires over a roughly two-month period. Before DNA extraction, blood samples from the prospective study were shipped at room temperature or frozen. V loses 7 bases, J loses 0 bases, and the germline ends lie 9 bases apart. From the cysteine up to the phenylalanine, the CDR3 has a length of 13 residues. The retained sequence is limited to the CDR3, 39 bases, with the frame set at the first base. From the germline V gene, CDR1 is SGHTA and CDR2 is FQGNSA.

The study at large found these results: The quantity of clinical and demographic metadata differed by source and by participant and was supplied without curation.

Sequenced input: PBMCs or T cells enriched from blood (not recorded which). This sequence uses TRBV7-2 and TRBJ2-5; TRBD1 is perhaps the D gene, given 7 matching bases. The TCR originated in a woman between 45 and 65 years old in a cohort exposed to, infected with or recovered from COVID-19 (not recorded which). The CDR3 region has the sequence CASTGGYQETQYF. The DNA sequence is TGTGCCAGCACAGGGGGGTACCAAGAGACCCAGTACTTC.